This T cell receptor beta chain derives from a study of T cells after yellow fever vaccination (dated by TCRdb to between 2018 and 2021). Background on the whole study: Libraries from fractions with low cell numbers were prepared with the SMART-Seq v4 Ultra Low Input RNA kit. To follow T-cell clones before and after primary and booster YFV17D yellow fever vaccination, bulk TCR alpha and beta repertoires were sequenced over time. Two healthy male donors made up the cohort, one aged 18 to 30 years and the other aged 30 to 40 years. Bulk PBMC replicates and cell subsets were isolated from blood drawn at multiple timepoints before and after both primary and secondary immunization. Results the study describes overall, beyond this receptor: A small share of clonotypes was detected in both CD4 and CD8 compartments, with the overlap likely arising from convergent recombination. Most clones expanded after primary vaccination (96% of CD4 and roughly 90% of CD8) were re-detected after the booster, suggesting that broad memory maintenance occurred. Computational filtering was required because FACS-sorted repertoires could contain abundant contaminating clonotypes from the bulk population. The secondary T-cell response was found to be weaker but faster than the primary response, with a peak reached on day 5 rather than on day 15. Only two donors were included in the study, so the extent to which the findings can be generalized is limited.

Sequenced using an Illumina NovaSeq 6000. Synthesis of TCR cDNA relied on 5'RACE template switching, a step that introduced a universal primer site along with unique molecular identifiers. Priming for cDNA synthesis came from both the TCR alpha and TCR beta constant segments. Libraries were amplified in two PCR steps, with sample barcodes and sequencing adapters added in the second step. Libraries were sequenced on Illumina HiSeq 2500 (2x100 bp) or NovaSeq (2x150 bp). Concerning the study's data processing: MIGEC was used to demultiplex reads and collapse the reads into UMI consensus sequences, and MiXCR was used for V(D)J alignment. Clonotypes responding to the vaccine were identified with edgeR on replicate PBMC samples, with the criteria of FDR below 0.01 and a log2 fold change above 5 up to day 15. CD4 or CD8 identity was assigned to each bulk clonotype according to whether the clonotype was present at higher abundance in the sequenced CD4 repertoire or the sequenced CD8 repertoire. The raw public reads went through TCRdb reprocessing: fastp at Q25, MiXCR clone calling, in-frame beta chains kept. Every distinct CDR3 protein forms one entry, paired with its most common genes and DNA. V and J calls and clone size were set by TCRdb, not the authors. For this sample there are around 300,000 distinct CDR3 sequences; approximately 4.5% appear just once. In total, the top ten clones hold 19% of the sample.

V and J lose 1 base and 6 bases, and a span of 11 bases separates them. CDR1 and CDR2 (SGHDT, YYEEEE) derive from the germline V gene. From the cysteine up to the phenylalanine, the CDR3 has a length of 13 residues. Only the CDR3 portion is preserved as DNA: 39 bases, with reading frame beginning at the first base. This clonotype occurred many times. The antigen it recognizes is unknown. No much larger clone is present one base from it, and per-base qualities are unavailable. What this sample's treatment or condition label stands for: live attenuated yellow fever vaccine strain. At each blood-draw timepoint, two biological replicates of bulk PBMCs were collected. A standard Ficoll-Paque protocol was used to isolate PBMCs from peripheral blood. RNA was extracted with TriZol from bulk PBMCs, CD4 and CD8 fractions, and dextramer-positive and dextramer-negative fractions.

This clonotype was obtained from a man between 18 and 29 years old who received the YFV17D yellow fever vaccine. The sequence joins TRBV5-6 to TRBJ2-7; TRBD1 is a possible D gene, resting on 6 matching bases. The sequencing here drew on PBMCs, taken 15 days after the yellow fever booster vaccination. The CDR3 loop reads CASSLNRESEQYF. The sequence in DNA is TGTGCCAGCAGCTTGAACAGGGAATCCGAGCAGTACTTC.